The TCR beta chain under discussion was sequenced for a study of cytomegalovirus exposure and HLA in healthy donors. On the study more broadly: The roughly 120 validation repertoires were reported in a later analysis to have been generated on the same platform as the roughly 630 first-cohort repertoires.

V gave up 1 base and J gave up 0 bases, with 6 bases separating them. Germline V gene lookup returns CDR1 SEHNR and CDR2 FQNEAQ (reference sequence). This CDR3 region has 14 residues. Assay used: immunoSEQ multiplex PCR; TCRdb lists only in-frame clones, some missing. The sample consists of 70,000 to 80,000 clones, approximately 93% of them appearing once. The sequence was obtained from a woman aged 18-35 years in good health and CMV-seronegative. Sequencing used PBMCs. The chain couples TRBV7-9 to TRBJ1-1, with no clear D. The CDR3 region has the DNA TGTGCCAGCAGCTTAGAGAGAGTGAACACTGAAGCTTTCTTT. Its translation: CASSLERVNTEAFF.